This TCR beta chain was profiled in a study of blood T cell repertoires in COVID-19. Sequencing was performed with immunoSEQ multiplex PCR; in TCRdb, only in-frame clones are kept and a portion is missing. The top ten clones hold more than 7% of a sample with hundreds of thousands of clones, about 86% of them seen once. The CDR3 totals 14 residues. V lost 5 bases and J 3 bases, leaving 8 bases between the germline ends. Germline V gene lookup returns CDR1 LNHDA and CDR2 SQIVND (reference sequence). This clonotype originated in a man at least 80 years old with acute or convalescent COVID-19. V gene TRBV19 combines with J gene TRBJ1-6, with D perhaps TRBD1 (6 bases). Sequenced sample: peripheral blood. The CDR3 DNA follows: TGTGCCAGTAGTTCAGGGGACTATAATTCACCCCTCCACTTT. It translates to CASSSGDYNSPLHF.